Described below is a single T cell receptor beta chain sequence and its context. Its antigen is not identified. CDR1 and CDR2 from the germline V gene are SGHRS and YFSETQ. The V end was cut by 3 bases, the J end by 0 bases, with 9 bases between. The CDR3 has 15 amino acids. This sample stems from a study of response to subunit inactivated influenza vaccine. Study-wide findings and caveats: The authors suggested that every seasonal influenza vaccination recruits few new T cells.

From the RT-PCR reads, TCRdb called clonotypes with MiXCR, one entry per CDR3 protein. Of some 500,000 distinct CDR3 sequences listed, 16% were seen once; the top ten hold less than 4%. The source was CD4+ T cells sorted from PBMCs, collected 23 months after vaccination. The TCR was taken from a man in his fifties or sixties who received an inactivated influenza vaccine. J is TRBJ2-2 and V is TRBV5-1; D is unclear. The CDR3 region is CASSWANPNTGELFF. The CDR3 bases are TGCGCCAGCAGCTGGGCAAACCCGAACACCGGGGAGCTGTTTTTT.